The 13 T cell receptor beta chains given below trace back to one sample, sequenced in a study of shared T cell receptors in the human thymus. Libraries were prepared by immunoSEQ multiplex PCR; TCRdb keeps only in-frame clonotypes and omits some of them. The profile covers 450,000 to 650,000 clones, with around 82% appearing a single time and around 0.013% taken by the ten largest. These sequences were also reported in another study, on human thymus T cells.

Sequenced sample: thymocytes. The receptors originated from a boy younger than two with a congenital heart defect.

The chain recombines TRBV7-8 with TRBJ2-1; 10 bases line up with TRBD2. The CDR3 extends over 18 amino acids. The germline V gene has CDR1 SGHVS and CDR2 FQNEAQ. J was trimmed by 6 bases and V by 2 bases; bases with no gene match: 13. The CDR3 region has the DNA TGTGCCAGCAGCTTATTTTATGCCCTAGCGGGAGAGGGCAATGAGCAGTTCTTC. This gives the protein CASSLFYALAGEGNEQFF.

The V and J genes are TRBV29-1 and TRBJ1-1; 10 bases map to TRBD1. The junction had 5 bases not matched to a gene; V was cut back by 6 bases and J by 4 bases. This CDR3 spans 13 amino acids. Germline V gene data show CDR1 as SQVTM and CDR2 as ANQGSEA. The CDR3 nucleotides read TGCAGCGTCCGGGACAGGGGACCCACTGAAGCTTTCTTT. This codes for CSVRDRGPTEAFF. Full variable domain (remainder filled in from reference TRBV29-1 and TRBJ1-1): SAVISQKPSRDICQRGTSLTIQCQVDSQVTMMFWYRQQPGQSLTLIATANQGSEATYESGFVIDKFPISRPNLTFSTLTVSNMSPEDSSIYLCSVRDRGPTEAFFGQGTRLTVV.

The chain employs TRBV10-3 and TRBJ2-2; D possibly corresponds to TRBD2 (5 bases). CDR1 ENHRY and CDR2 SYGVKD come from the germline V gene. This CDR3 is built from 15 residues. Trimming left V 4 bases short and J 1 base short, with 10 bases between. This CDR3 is CAISVRGGNTGELFF. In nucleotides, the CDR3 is TGTGCCATCAGTGTCCGCGGAGGGAACACCGGGGAGCTGTTTTTT.

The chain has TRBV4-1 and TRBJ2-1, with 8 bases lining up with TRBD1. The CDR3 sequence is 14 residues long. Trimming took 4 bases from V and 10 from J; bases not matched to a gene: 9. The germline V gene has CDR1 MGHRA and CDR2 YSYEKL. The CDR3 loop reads CASSLGIRTGEQFF. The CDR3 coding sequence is TGCGCCAGCAGCCTTGGGATTCGGACAGGGGAGCAGTTCTTC.

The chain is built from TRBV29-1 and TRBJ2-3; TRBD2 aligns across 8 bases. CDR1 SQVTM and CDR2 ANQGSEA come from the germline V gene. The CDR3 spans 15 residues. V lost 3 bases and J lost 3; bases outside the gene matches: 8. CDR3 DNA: TGCAGCGTTGATGACGGGAGGGCCCTGACAGATACGCAGTATTTT. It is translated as CSVDDGRALTDTQYF.

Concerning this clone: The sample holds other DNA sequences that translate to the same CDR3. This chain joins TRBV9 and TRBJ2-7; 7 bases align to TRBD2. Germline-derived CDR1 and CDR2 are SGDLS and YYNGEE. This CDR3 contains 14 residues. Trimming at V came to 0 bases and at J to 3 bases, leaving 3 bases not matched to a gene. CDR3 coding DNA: TGTGCCAGCAGCGTAGGAGCGGGAAGCTACGAGCAGTACTTC. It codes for CASSVGAGSYEQYF.

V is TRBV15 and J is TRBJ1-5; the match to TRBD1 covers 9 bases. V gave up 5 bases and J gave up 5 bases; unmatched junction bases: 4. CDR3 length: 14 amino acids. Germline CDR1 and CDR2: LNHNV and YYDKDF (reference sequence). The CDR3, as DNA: TGTGCCACCAGCGCACAGGGGGCCCATCAGCCCCAGCATTTT. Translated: CATSAQGAHQPQHF.

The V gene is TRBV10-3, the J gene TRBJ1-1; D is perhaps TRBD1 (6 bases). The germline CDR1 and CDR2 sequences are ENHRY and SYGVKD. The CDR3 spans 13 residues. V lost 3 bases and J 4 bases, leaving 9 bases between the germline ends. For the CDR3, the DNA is TGTGCCATCAGTGACTACAGGGTCACTGAAGCTTTCTTT. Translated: CAISDYRVTEAFF.

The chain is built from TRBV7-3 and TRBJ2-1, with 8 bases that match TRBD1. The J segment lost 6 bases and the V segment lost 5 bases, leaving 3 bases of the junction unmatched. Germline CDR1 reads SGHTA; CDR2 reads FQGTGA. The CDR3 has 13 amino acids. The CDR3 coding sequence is TGTGCCAGCAGCCGGGACAGGAGCAATGAGCAGTTCTTC. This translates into CASSRDRSNEQFF.

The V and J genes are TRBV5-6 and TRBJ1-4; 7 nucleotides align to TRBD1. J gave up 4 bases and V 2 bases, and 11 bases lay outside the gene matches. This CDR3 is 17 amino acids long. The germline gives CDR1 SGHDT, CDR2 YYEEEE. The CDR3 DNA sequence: TGTGCCAGCAGCTTCGAGGGGGCGCCCCGGGGTAATGAAAAACTGTTTTTT. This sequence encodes CASSFEGAPRGNEKLFF.

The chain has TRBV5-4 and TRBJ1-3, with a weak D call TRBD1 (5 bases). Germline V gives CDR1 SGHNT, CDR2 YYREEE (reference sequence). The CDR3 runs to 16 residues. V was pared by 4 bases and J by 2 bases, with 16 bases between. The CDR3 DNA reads TGTGCCAGCAGCCGGGGGAGGTATTCAGCTGGAAACACCATATATTTT. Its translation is CASSRGRYSAGNTIYF.

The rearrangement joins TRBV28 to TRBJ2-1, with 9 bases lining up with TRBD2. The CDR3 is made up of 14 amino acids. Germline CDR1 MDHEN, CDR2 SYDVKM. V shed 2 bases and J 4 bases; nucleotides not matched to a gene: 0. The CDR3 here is CASSLLAGYNEQFF. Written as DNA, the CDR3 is TGTGCCAGCAGTTTACTAGCGGGATACAATGAGCAGTTCTTC.

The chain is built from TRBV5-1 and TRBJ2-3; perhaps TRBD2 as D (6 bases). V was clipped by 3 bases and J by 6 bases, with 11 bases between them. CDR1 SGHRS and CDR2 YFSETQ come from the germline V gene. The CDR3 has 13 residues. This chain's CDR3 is CASSWGTGDTQYF. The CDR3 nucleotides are TGCGCCAGCAGCTGGGGGACTGGGGATACGCAGTATTTT.